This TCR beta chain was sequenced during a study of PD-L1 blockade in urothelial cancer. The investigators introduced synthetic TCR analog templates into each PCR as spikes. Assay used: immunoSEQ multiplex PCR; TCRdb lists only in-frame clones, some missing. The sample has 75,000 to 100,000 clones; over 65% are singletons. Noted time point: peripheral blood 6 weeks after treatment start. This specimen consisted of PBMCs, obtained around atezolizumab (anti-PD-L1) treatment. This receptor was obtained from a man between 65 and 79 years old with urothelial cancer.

The CDR3 here is CASGRGANVLTF. DNA of the CDR3: TGTGCCTCCGGGAGGGGGGCCAACGTCCTGACTTTC. The V and J genes are TRBV28 and TRBJ2-6; TRBD2 aligns across 7 bases. The germline V gene has CDR1 MDHEN and CDR2 SYDVKM. The length of the CDR3 is 12 residues. After removal of 11 bases from V and 4 bases from J, the junction contained 2 bases not matched to a gene.